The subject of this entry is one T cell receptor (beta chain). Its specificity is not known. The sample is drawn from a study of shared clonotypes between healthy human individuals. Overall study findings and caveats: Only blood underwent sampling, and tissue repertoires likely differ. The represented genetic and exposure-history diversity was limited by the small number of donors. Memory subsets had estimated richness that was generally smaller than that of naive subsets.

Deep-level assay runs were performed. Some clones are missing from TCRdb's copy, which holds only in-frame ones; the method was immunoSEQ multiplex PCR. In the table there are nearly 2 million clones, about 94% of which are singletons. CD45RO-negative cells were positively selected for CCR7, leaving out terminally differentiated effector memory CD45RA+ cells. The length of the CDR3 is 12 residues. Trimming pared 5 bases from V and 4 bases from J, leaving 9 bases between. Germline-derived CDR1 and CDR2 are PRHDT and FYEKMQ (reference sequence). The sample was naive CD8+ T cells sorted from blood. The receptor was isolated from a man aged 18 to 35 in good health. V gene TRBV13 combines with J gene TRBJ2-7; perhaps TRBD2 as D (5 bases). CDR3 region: CASSGLTYEQYF. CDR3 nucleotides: TGTGCCAGCAGCGGACTTACTTACGAGCAGTACTTC.